The rows below give T cell receptor beta chains drawn from one sample of a study. TCRdb reanalysed the 5' RACE reads using MiXCR and keeps one entry per CDR3 protein. The data contain approximately 60,000 distinct CDR3 sequences, around 26% of them singletons. The sample was tumor-infiltrating memory CD4+ T cells sorted from the breast tumor. The receptors were sampled from a female donor with breast cancer. Both conserved end residues are part of each CDR3. A D gene is named only where the DNA matches it firmly. For some rows the clone size is stated as once, few or many, or as a class when expanded; others skip it.

J gene	D gene	clone size	V gene	CDR3 protein	CDR3 DNA
TRBJ2-3	-	-	TRBV7-2	CASRTTPSTDTQYF	TGTGCCAGCCGGACAACTCCTAGCACAGATACGCAGTATTTT
TRBJ2-4	TRBD1	many	TRBV20-1	CSARDGTALAKNIQYF	TGCAGTGCTAGAGACGGGACAGCGTTAGCCAAAAACATTCAGTACTTC
TRBJ2-5	-	-	TRBV3-1	CASSQEGSGRSQTQYF	TGTGCCAGCAGCCAAGAAGGGAGCGGTAGGTCCCAGACCCAGTACTTC
TRBJ2-6	TRBD1	-	TRBV7-2	CASSWTGFGANVLTF	TGTGCCAGCAGCTGGACAGGCTTTGGGGCCAACGTCCTGACTTTC
TRBJ2-7	TRBD2	many	TRBV7-2	CASSLPGLGTYEQYF	TGTGCCAGCAGCCTCCCGGGACTAGGGACCTACGAGCAGTACTTC
TRBJ2-6	-	-	TRBV5-1	CASSLDQGSGANVLTF	TGCGCCAGCAGCTTGGACCAGGGATCTGGGGCCAACGTCCTGACTTTC
TRBJ1-1	TRBD1	-	TRBV5-1	CASRGQANTEAFF	TGCGCCAGCAGGGGACAGGCGAACACTGAAGCTTTCTTT
TRBJ2-3	TRBD2	few	TRBV24-1	CATSPPGLAGYGAQYF	TGTGCCACCAGCCCCCCGGGACTAGCGGGCTATGGGGCGCAGTATTTT
TRBJ2-3	TRBD2	-	TRBV29-1	CSVELAGGLSDTQYF	TGCAGCGTTGAGCTCGCGGGAGGGCTCTCAGATACGCAGTATTTT
TRBJ2-3	TRBD2	-	TRBV20-1	CSALGLVADTQYF	TGCAGTGCCCTCGGACTAGTTGCAGATACGCAGTATTTT
TRBJ1-1	-	few	TRBV12-3/TRBV12-4	CASRLRQSRDTEAFF	TGTGCCAGCAGACTTCGACAGTCCCGAGACACTGAAGCTTTCTTT
TRBJ2-6	-	-	TRBV20-1	CSARGYSGANVLTF	TGCAGTGCTAGAGGGTACTCTGGGGCCAACGTCCTGACTTTC
TRBJ1-2	TRBD1	few	TRBV4-3	CASSPGQGFGYTF	TGCGCCAGCAGCCCCGGACAGGGCTTCGGCTACACCTTC
TRBJ1-6	TRBD1	few	TRBV4-2	CASSRDSNNSPLHF	TGTGCCAGCAGCCGGGACAGTAATAATTCACCCCTCCACTTT
TRBJ2-5	-	few	TRBV28	CASSGYRIETQYF	TGTGCCAGCAGTGGGTACAGAATAGAGACCCAGTACTTC
TRBJ2-7	TRBD1	-	TRBV29-1	CSVPGQGLEEQYF	TGCAGCGTTCCGGGACAGGGATTGGAAGAGCAGTACTTC